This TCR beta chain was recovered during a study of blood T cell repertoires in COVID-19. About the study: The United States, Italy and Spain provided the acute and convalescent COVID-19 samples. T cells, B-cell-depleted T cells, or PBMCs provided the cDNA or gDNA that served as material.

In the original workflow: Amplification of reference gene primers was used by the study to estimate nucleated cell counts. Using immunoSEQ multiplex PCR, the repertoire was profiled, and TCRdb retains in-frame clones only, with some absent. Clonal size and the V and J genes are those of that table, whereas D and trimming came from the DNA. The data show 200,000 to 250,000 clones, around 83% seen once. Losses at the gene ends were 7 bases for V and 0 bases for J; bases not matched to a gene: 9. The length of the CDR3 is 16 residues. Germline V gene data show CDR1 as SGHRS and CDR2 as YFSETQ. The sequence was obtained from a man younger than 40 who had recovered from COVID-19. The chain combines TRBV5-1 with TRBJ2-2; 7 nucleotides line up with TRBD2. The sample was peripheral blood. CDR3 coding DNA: TGCGCCAGCGACCAGGTGGGAGGGGCGAACACCGGGGAGCTGTTTTTT. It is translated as CASDQVGGANTGELFF.